The following is a T cell receptor (beta chain) sequence with its context. CDR3 length equals 15 residues. V lost 5 bases, J lost 2 bases, and 15 bases lay in between. Germline loops: CDR1 SGHTA, CDR2 FQGNSA. The data originate from a study of blood T cell repertoires in COVID-19. Assay used: immunoSEQ multiplex PCR; TCRdb lists only in-frame clones, some missing. The sample holds around 330,000 clones, 85% to 90% seen once. The specimen was peripheral blood. This clonotype was obtained from a woman in her fifties or sixties with active or convalescent COVID-19. The rearrangement joins TRBV7-2 to TRBJ1-1; D is ambiguous. The DNA of the CDR3 is TGTGCCAGCAGCAAAGGACGGACTGCAAACACTGAAGCTTTCTTT. Protein product: CASSKGRTANTEAFF.